The present entry profiles one T cell receptor (beta chain) with its context. No antigen is known for it. V lost 0 bases to trimming and J lost 2 bases, with 10 bases between them. CDR3 size: 15 residues. Looked up from germline, CDR1 is LNHNV and CDR2 is YYDKDF (reference sequence). For the second PCR, which ran for 7 to 11 cycles, a sample-barcoded 5' primer and a J-beta primer mix were used. Every cDNA molecule carried a tag from a template-switch adaptor bearing 12 random nucleotides. Each of the samples gave a minimum of 2.5 million paired-end reads that contained CDR3. One entry per CDR3 protein results from TCRdb running MiXCR on the 5' RACE reads. The data show more than 1 million distinct CDR3 sequences, over 35% seen once. The data were taken from a study of blood T cells in healthy people across ages. Notes on the study in general: It was found that TCR beta diversity correlated strongly with the percentage of naive T cells. Getting older went along with TCR beta diversity per million T cells dropping roughly linearly.

This receptor was taken from a woman in her fifties or sixties in good health. The V call is TRBV15, the J call TRBJ2-5; D possibly corresponds to TRBD2 (5 bases). The sequencing sample was made of blood. This chain's CDR3 is CATSRDMSGQETQYF. The DNA for the CDR3 is TGTGCCACCAGCAGAGACATGAGCGGTCAAGAGACCCAGTACTTC.